The 8 T cell receptor beta chains given below trace back to one sample, sequenced in a study of T cell clonality in common variable immunodeficiency (dated by TCRdb to between 2014 and 2017). Library generation was performed with the immunoSEQ multiplex PCR assay. Here the immuneACCESS table is served through TCRdb, limited to in-frame sequences with V and J called. Missing clones are a known gap in these copies; in checked studies unresolved V genes cover under half, and the rest lacks a known reason. Across this sample, about 40,000 clones were tabulated and none appeared just once. The ten most abundant clones make up approximately 2.9% of the sample. Sequenced material: peripheral blood mononuclear cells. These receptors all come from a person between 18 and 75 years old in good health.

This clone showed up many times. The read comes to an end 3 residues before the CDR3 does, leaving the germline J gene to fill in the end. The chain joins TRBV2 to TRBJ2-7; 10 bases are shared with TRBD1. There are 14 residues in the CDR3. With V trimmed by 7 bases and J by 3 bases, 6 bases remained unmatched. Germline V gene data show CDR1 as SNHLY and CDR2 as FYNNEI. Incomplete CDR3 DNA: TGTGCCAGCACCCGGGACAGGGGACTCTACGAG. Translation: CASTRDRGLYE. The whole CDR3 sequence is CASTRDRGLYEQYF.

This clone was recorded at least ten times. The CDR3 end falls 3 residues outside the read, so it is completed with the germline J gene. The rearrangement uses TRBV18 and TRBJ1-1; unclear D gene. V gave up 6 bases and J gave up 2 bases, with 10 bases separating them. The CDR3 extends over 13 amino acids. Looked up from germline, CDR1 is KGHSH and CDR2 is LQKENI. The CDR3 loop reads CASSTRTNTEAFF. The sequenced CDR3 bases are TGTGCCAGCTCGACGAGGACTAACACTGAA.

This clone came up many times. Coverage ceases 3 residues before the CDR3 finishes, and the germline J gene fills in the end. V gene TRBV4-1 combines with J gene TRBJ1-1, with 7 bases that match TRBD1. This CDR3 spans 17 amino acids. Germline V gene data show CDR1 as MGHRA and CDR2 as YSYEKL. J lost 5 bases, V lost 2 bases, and 14 bases had no gene match. The CDR3 here is CASSQRSQGVGGTEAFF. CDR3 DNA (partial): TGCGCCAGCAGCCAAAGGTCCCAGGGGGTCGGGGGAACTGAA.

This clone was counted at least ten times. The read finishes 3 residues shy of the CDR3 end, and the germline J gene is used to complete it. The chain uses TRBV5-4 and TRBJ1-1; D gene unclear. CDR3 size: 13 residues. Germline V lookup: CDR1 SGHNT, CDR2 YYREEE (reference sequence). V was cut by 0 bases and J by 3 bases, with 6 bases left in between. The CDR3 is CASSLGQDTEAFF. The sequenced part of the CDR3 DNA is TGTGCCAGCAGCTTGGGGCAGGACACTGAA.

This clone came up many times. The read terminates 3 residues before the CDR3 end, so the remaining end is supplied by the germline J gene. The V gene is TRBV12-3 or TRBV12-4, the J gene TRBJ2-1; no firm D call. V was shortened by 6 bases and J by 7 bases, with 13 bases between the two germline ends. This CDR3 contains 13 residues. CDR3 sequence reads: CASSPRNSNEQFF. The CDR3 DNA, read in part, is TGTGCCAGCAGCCCCAGAAACAGTAATGAG.

This clone has a count of ten or more. The sequenced fragment ends 3 residues before the CDR3 boundary, so the rest is inferred from the germline J gene. The J gene is TRBJ2-3, the V gene TRBV18; 9 bases map to TRBD2. J was trimmed by 5 bases and V by 4 bases; bases with no gene match: 4. Germline V lookup: CDR1 KGHSH, CDR2 LQKENI. The CDR3 sequence is 14 residues long. The sequenced part of the CDR3 DNA is TGTGCCAGCTCACTAGCGGGAGTACGAGATACG. It specifies CASSLAGVRDT. The whole CDR3 region reads CASSLAGVRDTQYF.

At least ten counts were recorded for this clone. The read ends 3 residues shy of where the CDR3 ends; the end is completed using the germline J gene. The chain couples TRBV19 to TRBJ1-2; D is unclear. Trimming pared 6 bases from V and 7 bases from J, leaving 12 bases between. The CDR3 extends over 12 amino acids. Germline V gene sequence: CDR1 LNHDA, CDR2 SQIVND (reference sequence). The covered CDR3 bases are TGTGCCAGTAGCTTTGTCGGCGGTGGC. This codes for CASSFVGGG. The whole CDR3 sequence is CASSFVGGGYTF. The full variable domain, with the rest looked up from reference TRBV19 and TRBJ1-2, is DGGITQSPKYLFRKEGQNVTLSCEQNLNHDAMYWYRQDPGQGLRLIYYSQIVNDFQKGDIAEGYSVSREKKESFPLTVTSAQKNPTAFYLCASSFVGGGYTFGSGTRLTVV.

Many counts were recorded for this clone. The read terminates 3 residues ahead of where the CDR3 ends, so the germline J gene completes it. The chain carries TRBV5-6 and TRBJ2-1, with 7 bases that match TRBD2. From germline, CDR1 is SGHDT and CDR2 YYEEEE. The V segment lost 0 bases and the J segment 9 bases; nucleotides outside the gene matches: 3. CDR3 size: 13 residues. CDR3 in amino acids: CASSLGLALEQFF. The part of the CDR3 DNA that was read is TGTGCCAGCAGCTTGGGACTAGCCCTTGAG.